Listed below are T cell receptor beta chains from one sample, sequenced in a study of OX40 agonist ivuxolimab in advanced cancers. Here immunoSEQ multiplex PCR was the method, and the copy in TCRdb shows in-frame clones only, minus some. The repertoire holds roughly 87,000 clones, with roughly 90% as singletons. The sample consisted of CD4+ or CD8+ T cells sorted from blood, taken in a trial of the OX40 agonist ivuxolimab. The receptors stem from an adult with an advanced solid tumor such as melanoma, head and neck, liver or kidney cancer. Each CDR3 is given with its conserved first and last residue.

j_gene: TRBJ2-5
v_gene: TRBV5-4
CDR3aa: CASSPQRVWETQYF

j_gene: TRBJ1-3
v_gene: TRBV7-9
CDR3aa: CASSETRVSGNTIYF

j_gene: TRBJ1-1
v_gene: TRBV25-1
CDR3aa: CASSEVGAGTEAFF

j_gene: TRBJ2-1
v_gene: TRBV9
CDR3aa: CASSPSGPPNEQFF

j_gene: TRBJ2-1
v_gene: TRBV29-1
CDR3aa: CSVEGSEQFF

j_gene: TRBJ2-7
v_gene: TRBV29-1
CDR3aa: CSVEGGQGHEQYF

j_gene: TRBJ2-7
v_gene: TRBV5-1
CDR3aa: CASSLAGTGGATSYEQYF

j_gene: TRBJ2-5
v_gene: TRBV7-3
CDR3aa: CASSLFGTPYQETQYF

j_gene: TRBJ2-7
v_gene: TRBV27
CDR3aa: CASSLDSYERYF

j_gene: TRBJ1-3
v_gene: TRBV6-5
CDR3aa: CASSGLNSGNTIYF

j_gene: TRBJ2-7
v_gene: TRBV19
CDR3aa: CASTPGTGVLYEQYF

j_gene: TRBJ2-7
v_gene: TRBV28
CDR3aa: CASSFGEQYF

j_gene: TRBJ1-1
v_gene: TRBV7-9
CDR3aa: CASSPPPRQGGTEAFF

j_gene: TRBJ2-7
v_gene: TRBV5-6
CDR3aa: CASSLGASYEQYF

j_gene: TRBJ1-4
v_gene: TRBV18
CDR3aa: CASSPKGTGGPTNEKLFF

j_gene: TRBJ2-1
v_gene: TRBV7-2
CDR3aa: CASSLAPGTYNEQFF

j_gene: TRBJ2-7
v_gene: TRBV6-1
CDR3aa: CASSELINGKGHEQYF

j_gene: TRBJ1-2
v_gene: TRBV5-1
CDR3aa: CASSPLYGTSNYGYTF

j_gene: TRBJ2-7
v_gene: TRBV7-8
CDR3aa: CASVLSGRGYLDEQYF

j_gene: TRBJ2-7
v_gene: TRBV7-9
CDR3aa: CASSFSRGLRPNTYEQYF

j_gene: TRBJ1-2
v_gene: TRBV5-6
CDR3aa: CASSLGGINYGYTF

j_gene: TRBJ2-3
v_gene: TRBV10-2
CDR3aa: CAIANGGYTDTQYF

j_gene: TRBJ2-7
v_gene: TRBV29-1
CDR3aa: CSASGGDTLSYEQYF

j_gene: TRBJ1-3
v_gene: TRBV2
CDR3aa: CATLTGAAMTSSGNTIYF

j_gene: TRBJ2-3
v_gene: TRBV7-9
CDR3aa: CASSPRLESTDTQYF

j_gene: TRBJ2-5
v_gene: TRBV27
CDR3aa: CASSPLAGDAETQYF

j_gene: TRBJ1-6
v_gene: TRBV27
CDR3aa: CASSTQGGLGNSPLHF

j_gene: TRBJ2-7
v_gene: TRBV27
CDR3aa: CASSPNSYEQYF

j_gene: TRBJ1-2
v_gene: TRBV14
CDR3aa: CASSQGPGGWDGYTF

j_gene: TRBJ1-1
v_gene: TRBV6-1
CDR3aa: CASSEGGQNTEAFF

j_gene: TRBJ1-2
v_gene: TRBV4-1
CDR3aa: CASSQDRAGTYGYTF

j_gene: TRBJ2-1
v_gene: TRBV11-2
CDR3aa: CASSLAPHERQGDNEQFF

j_gene: TRBJ2-1
v_gene: TRBV6-1
CDR3aa: CASSDEGSSSYNEQFF

j_gene: TRBJ2-7
v_gene: TRBV11-3
CDR3aa: CASSLGPGSGEYEQYF

j_gene: TRBJ2-5
v_gene: TRBV9
CDR3aa: CASSVGVGREGRETQYF

j_gene: TRBJ2-1
v_gene: TRBV7-6
CDR3aa: CASSLGQGYEQFF

j_gene: TRBJ2-1
v_gene: TRBV27
CDR3aa: CATVSGGRNEQFF

j_gene: TRBJ2-7
v_gene: TRBV5-6
CDR3aa: CASTRRIGLIYEQYF

j_gene: TRBJ1-1
v_gene: TRBV29-1
CDR3aa: CSVLQVTEAFF

j_gene: TRBJ2-5
v_gene: TRBV7-9
CDR3aa: CASRRLAQETQYF

j_gene: TRBJ2-7
v_gene: TRBV11-1
CDR3aa: CASSQAAGGLGEQYF

j_gene: TRBJ2-7
v_gene: TRBV2
CDR3aa: CASSWTESSYEQYF

j_gene: TRBJ2-3
v_gene: TRBV6-1
CDR3aa: CASRVTGETDTQYF

j_gene: TRBJ2-1
v_gene: TRBV27
CDR3aa: CASRGRQGGLDEQFF

j_gene: TRBJ1-1
v_gene: TRBV5-6
CDR3aa: CASSLVALNTEAFF

j_gene: TRBJ2-7
v_gene: TRBV11-2
CDR3aa: CASSFYSGYEQYF

j_gene: TRBJ2-2
v_gene: TRBV4-3
CDR3aa: CASSLDRGNTGELFF

j_gene: TRBJ2-7
v_gene: TRBV19
CDR3aa: CASRWGGSSSYEQYF

j_gene: TRBJ1-2
v_gene: TRBV23-1
CDR3aa: CASSQLNVTSDGYTF

j_gene: TRBJ2-7
v_gene: TRBV29-1
CDR3aa: CSVGWTGGVSYEQYF

j_gene: TRBJ2-1
v_gene: TRBV9
CDR3aa: CASSPPRGRAGDEQFF